The 2 T cell receptor beta chains below all came from one sample that was sequenced in a study of T cell repertoires in cytomegalovirus infection. TCRdb fed the reads into MiXCR, producing one record per CDR3 protein. The sample has about 120,000 distinct CDR3 sequences; over 30% are singletons. For these TCRs, the target antigens are not known. The sample here was CD8+ T cells from cultured PBMCs, taken from culture after CMV antigen stimulation. The receptor set was obtained from a human donor in good health (CMV status not recorded). Some clones in this sample may be carry-over from other donors' samples.

The chain links TRBV6-1 to TRBJ1-5; possible D gene TRBD1, 5 bases. The CDR3 consists of 14 residues. V lost 3 bases to trimming and J lost 1 base, with 7 bases between them. Germline values: CDR1 MNHNS, CDR2 SASEGT. CDR3 coding DNA: TGTGCCAGCAGTGAGTGGGACAGCAATCAGCCCCAGCATTTT. This sequence encodes CASSEWDSNQPQHF.

This clonotype was seen repeatedly, ten times or more. The CDR3 is CASSPGLTSTDTQYF. The CDR3 DNA reads as TGTGCCAGCAGCCCTGGACTAACTAGCACAGATACGCAGTATTTT. The chain has TRBV7-2 and TRBJ2-3; possibly TRBD2 for D (6 bases). V lost 5 bases to trimming and J lost 0 bases, with 12 bases between them. Germline V gene lookup returns CDR1 SGHTA and CDR2 FQGNSA. The length of the CDR3 is 15 residues.